These 9 T cell receptor beta chains were sequenced from one sample in a study of blood T cell repertoires in COVID-19. Sequencing was performed with immunoSEQ multiplex PCR; in TCRdb, only in-frame clones are kept and a portion is missing. This table holds about 52,000 clones, under 85% found once. The sample comprised peripheral blood. The receptors here all came from a man aged 65 to 85 with active COVID-19.

The V call is TRBV15, the J call TRBJ1-2, with TRBD1 as a possible D gene (6 bases). This CDR3 comprises 13 residues. The germline V gene has CDR1 LNHNV and CDR2 YYDKDF (reference sequence). V shed 3 bases and J shed 6 bases, with 11 bases lying between them. CDR3 in amino acids: CATSRVRQDGYTF. CDR3 DNA: TGTGCCACCAGCAGGGTAAGACAGGATGGCTACACCTTC. Based on the CDR3 plus reference TRBV15 and TRBJ1-2, the full variable domain is DAMVIQNPRYQVTQFGKPVTLSCSQTLNHNVMYWYQQKSSQAPKLLFHYYDKDFNNEADTPDNFQSRRPNTSFCFLDIRSPGLGDTAMYLCATSRVRQDGYTFGSGTRLTVV.

Written as DNA, the CDR3 is TGTGCCAGCAGTCCCGGGAGGGCTGAATATGGAGAAAAACTGTTTTTT. It encodes CASSPGRAEYGEKLFF. The J gene is TRBJ1-4, the V gene TRBV14, with D hard to call. CDR1 SGHDN and CDR2 FVKESK come from the germline V gene. The CDR3 contains 16 residues. V lost 6 bases and J lost 8, with 22 bases in between.

Written as DNA, the CDR3 is TGTGCCAGCAGCTCCAGCGGACGGTACAATGAGCAGTTCTTC. Protein product: CASSSSGRYNEQFF. This chain connects TRBV2 to TRBJ2-1, with D perhaps matching TRBD2 (5 bases). The CDR3 totals 14 residues. V lost 6 bases and J 4 bases, leaving 13 bases between the germline ends. Germline CDR1 is SNHLY and CDR2 is FYNNEI.

The chain carries TRBV15 and TRBJ1-5, with a tentative D call TRBD1 (6 bases). Germline V lookup: CDR1 LNHNV, CDR2 YYDKDF (reference sequence). The CDR3 is 15 residues long. The V and J ends lost 0 bases and 4 bases respectively, with 10 bases between them. CDR3 region: CATSREVGGNQPQHF. The CDR3 DNA follows: TGTGCCACCAGCAGAGAAGTAGGGGGAAATCAGCCCCAGCATTTT.

The DNA for the CDR3 is TGCAGTGCTAGTAGGGAGCCTGGACAGGGGAGGAACGAGCAGTACTTC. This codes for CSASREPGQGRNEQYF. The genes are TRBV20-1 and TRBJ2-7; TRBD1 agrees at 9 bases. The CDR3 totals 16 residues. Germline trimming cut 3 bases from V and 5 bases from J; bases unmatched to any gene: 14. In germline, CDR1 is DFQATT, CDR2 SNEGSKA (reference sequence).

The rearrangement joins TRBV4-2 to TRBJ2-5; 9 bases align to TRBD2. Per the germline V gene, CDR1 is LGHNA and CDR2 is YNFKEQ. The CDR3 totals 18 residues. With 0 bases clipped from V and 4 bases from J, the junction kept 12 bases outside the gene matches. CDR3 amino acids: CASSQEGPGLAIAETQYF. The CDR3 DNA sequence: TGTGCCAGCAGCCAAGAGGGGCCGGGACTAGCAATAGCAGAGACCCAGTACTTC.

The chain recombines TRBV14 with TRBJ1-1; TRBD1 matches at 7 bases. This CDR3 is built from 15 residues. Germline V gives CDR1 SGHDN, CDR2 FVKESK. The V gene end was trimmed by 8 bases and the J gene end by 1 base; junction bases not matched to a gene: 10. CDR3 coding DNA: TGTGCCAGCTCCGGGGGGGGGACAGAGAACACTGAAGCTTTCTTT. Amino acids: CASSGGGTENTEAFF.

The DNA for the CDR3 is TGTGCCGCCCAAAGGGGAGCGGGGGTGCTATACAATGAGCAGTTCTTC. It encodes CAAQRGAGVLYNEQFF. The chain carries TRBV2 and TRBJ2-1, with 8 bases aligning to TRBD2. This CDR3 contains 16 residues. In germline, CDR1 is SNHLY, CDR2 FYNNEI. Germline trimming cut 11 bases from V and 4 bases from J; bases unmatched to any gene: 16.

The genes are TRBV6-1 and TRBJ1-1, with a weak D call TRBD1 (5 bases). The CDR3 consists of 14 residues. Germline CDR1 is MNHNS and CDR2 is SASEGT. Trimming removed 1 base from V and 2 bases from J, with 8 bases in between. CDR3: CASSEGGGNTEAFF. As DNA, the CDR3 is TGTGCCAGCAGTGAAGGGGGGGGTAACACTGAAGCTTTCTTT.